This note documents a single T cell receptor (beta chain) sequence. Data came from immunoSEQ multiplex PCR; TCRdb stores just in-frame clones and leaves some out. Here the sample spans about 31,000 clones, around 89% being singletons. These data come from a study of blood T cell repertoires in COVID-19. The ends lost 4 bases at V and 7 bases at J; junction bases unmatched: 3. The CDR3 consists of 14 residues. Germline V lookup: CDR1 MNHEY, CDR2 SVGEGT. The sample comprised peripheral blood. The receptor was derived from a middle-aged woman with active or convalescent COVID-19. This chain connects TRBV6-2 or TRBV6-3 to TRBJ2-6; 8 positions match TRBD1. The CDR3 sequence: CASSSTGVANVLTF. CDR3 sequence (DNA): TGTGCCAGCAGTTCGACAGGGGTAGCCAACGTCCTGACTTTC.